The 17 T cell receptor beta chains listed next were all sequenced from one sample in a study of cytomegalovirus exposure and HLA in healthy donors. It was with 60 Vbeta and 13 Jbeta primers that the PCR ran. The repertoire was sequenced with immunoSEQ multiplex PCR; TCRdb's copy has only in-frame clones and lacks some. The sample carries fewer than 150,000 clones, 73% recorded once. Sequencing was done on a sample of PBMCs. These receptor sequences come from a middle-aged woman in good health and CMV-seronegative.

The J gene is TRBJ2-1, the V gene TRBV7-8; TRBD2 agrees at 11 bases. Germline V lookup: CDR1 SGHVS, CDR2 FQNEAQ. The CDR3 spans 17 residues. Trimming took 5 bases from V and 8 from J; bases not matched to a gene: 14. The CDR3 protein is CASSPTYTSGSLDEQFF. Here the CDR3 DNA reads TGTGCCAGCAGCCCGACCTACACTAGCGGGAGTCTCGATGAGCAGTTCTTC.

This chain links TRBV7-2 with TRBJ1-2, with no clear D. The CDR3 is made up of 15 amino acids. Deletions cut 4 bases from V and 8 bases from J, with 20 bases between. CDR1 and CDR2 from the germline V gene are SGHTA and FQGNSA. CDR3 residues: CASSSRSSGISGYTF. In DNA form, the CDR3 reads TGTGCCAGCAGCTCCAGGTCCTCGGGGATTTCCGGCTACACCTTC. The whole variable domain, remainder taken from reference TRBV7-2 and TRBJ1-2, is GAGVSQSPSNKVTEKGKDVELRCDPISGHTALYWYRQSLGQGLEFLIYFQGNSAPDKSGLPSDRFSAERTGGSVSTLTIQRTQQEDSAVYLCASSSRSSGISGYTFGSGTRLTVV.

The chain links TRBV5-4 to TRBJ1-1; 7 nucleotides align to TRBD1. V was clipped by 5 bases and J by 1 base; unmatched bases: 5. The germline V gene encodes CDR1 SGHNT and CDR2 YYREEE (reference sequence). This CDR3 contains 14 residues. As DNA, the CDR3 is TGTGCCAGCAGATCACAGGGGAAGAACACTGAAGCTTTCTTT. Protein: CASRSQGKNTEAFF.

CDR3 loop: CASSESSGGAPDTQYF. For the CDR3, the DNA is TGTGCCAGCAGTGAGTCAAGCGGGGGGGCCCCAGATACGCAGTATTTT. This rearrangement joins TRBV6-4 to TRBJ2-3; TRBD2 agrees at 10 bases. With 3 bases clipped from V and 4 bases from J, the junction kept 7 bases outside the gene matches. The CDR3 covers 16 residues. Germline CDR1 MRHNA, CDR2 SNTAGT.

V usage is TRBV20-1 and J usage is TRBJ1-1; tentative D call: TRBD1 (5 bases). V lost 7 bases to trimming and J lost 4 bases, with 10 bases between them. CDR3 size: 11 residues. Germline CDR1 and CDR2: DFQATT and SNEGSKA (reference sequence). In DNA, the CDR3 is TGCAGTGTGGCCGGGGGCACTGAAGCTTTCTTT. Amino acid sequence: CSVAGGTEAFF.

The rearrangement joins TRBV2 to TRBJ1-4, with no clear D. V gave up 8 bases and J gave up 4 bases, with 17 bases separating them. The CDR3 runs 15 residues. Germline V gene data show CDR1 as SNHLY and CDR2 as FYNNEI. CDR3 nucleotide sequence: TGTGCCAGCTATGCTGCGGCCGTCAATAATGAAAAACTGTTTTTT. This translates into CASYAAAVNNEKLFF.

This rearrangement joins TRBV4-2 to TRBJ2-1, with D maybe TRBD2 (6 bases). This CDR3 is 16 amino acids long. V shed 0 bases and J shed 3 bases, with 12 bases lying between them. Germline loops: CDR1 LGHNA, CDR2 YNFKEQ. The CDR3 bases are TGTGCCAGCAGCCAAGAGGAGGGAGACCACTACAATGAGCAGTTCTTC. Protein product: CASSQEEGDHYNEQFF.

The rearrangement links TRBV4-3 to TRBJ2-6, with D possibly matching TRBD2 (6 bases). The V and J ends lost 4 bases and 0 bases respectively, with 16 bases between them. This CDR3 contains 18 residues. CDR1 and CDR2 (germline): LGHNA, YSLEER. The CDR3 DNA follows: TGCGCCAGCAGCCTTAAGGGAGCGGAGGGCTCTGGGGCCAACGTCCTGACTTTC. It codes for CASSLKGAEGSGANVLTF.

A few counts support this clone. The rearrangement links TRBV18 to TRBJ1-2; weak D call: TRBD1 (5 bases). The CDR3 spans 14 residues. Germline V CDR1 and CDR2: KGHSH, LQKENI. The V and J ends lost 3 bases and 4 bases respectively, with 12 bases between them. The CDR3 here is CASSPTEESYGYTF. CDR3 DNA sequence: TGTGCCAGCTCACCGACAGAGGAGAGCTATGGCTACACCTTC.

The gene calls are TRBV7-2 and TRBJ2-7; D is ambiguous. V lost 2 bases and J lost 0, with 8 bases in between. The CDR3 extends over 14 amino acids. Germline CDR1 is SGHTA and CDR2 is FQGNSA. The CDR3 DNA follows: TGTGCCAGCAGCTTATTCCGTAACTCCTACGAGCAGTACTTC. As protein: CASSLFRNSYEQYF.

This clone appeared once. Other DNA sequences in the sample encode the same CDR3. This sequence joins TRBV4-3 and TRBJ1-4; 7 bases are shared with TRBD1. The CDR3 has 14 amino acids. Germline lookup yields CDR1 LGHNA and CDR2 YSLEER. V lost 1 base and J lost 7; bases outside the gene matches: 3. The CDR3 nucleotides are TGCGCCAGCAGCCAAGGACAGGGAGGTGAAAAACTGTTTTTT. It is translated as CASSQGQGGEKLFF.

Concerning this clone itself: At one of its ends the junction is not consistent with the germline gene, which may arise from a read error. The genes are TRBV7-7 and TRBJ2-1; 14 nucleotides match TRBD2. The CDR3 has 14 residues. Germline V gene lookup returns CDR1 SSHAT and CDR2 FNYEAQ (reference sequence). The CDR3: CASSQGLAGDEQFF. The CDR3 DNA follows: TGTGCTAGCAGCCAGGGACTAGCGGGAGATGAGCAGTTCTTC.

Details on this clone: Other DNA sequences in this sample translate to the same CDR3. The chain couples TRBV5-6 to TRBJ2-5, with 9 positions matching TRBD2. Germline CDR1 is SGHDT and CDR2 is YYEEEE. J lost 6 bases, V lost 0 bases, and 3 bases had no gene match. The CDR3 loop spans 14 amino acids. This CDR3 reads CASSLVAGDKTQYF. The CDR3, as DNA: TGTGCCAGCAGCTTGGTAGCGGGAGATAAGACCCAGTACTTC.

The rearrangement links TRBV25-1 to TRBJ2-7; no clear D gene. This CDR3 region has 13 residues. CDR1 is MGHDK, CDR2 SYGVNS, per germline. V lost 2 bases and J lost 6, with 11 bases in between. The CDR3 loop reads CASSEEESGEQYF. The CDR3 DNA reads TGTGCCAGCAGTGAAGAGGAGTCCGGCGAGCAGTACTTC.

There are a few counts of this clone. The V and J genes are TRBV9 and TRBJ1-1, with a tentative D call TRBD1 (6 bases). CDR1 and CDR2 from the germline V gene are SGDLS and YYNGEE. CDR3 length: 13 residues. Trimming removed 3 bases at V and 1 base at J, with 7 bases between. The DNA of the CDR3 is TGTGCCAGCAGCGGACAGGAGAACACTGAAGCTTTCTTT. Protein: CASSGQENTEAFF.

The chain joins TRBV9 to TRBJ1-1; D is possibly TRBD1 (6 bases). The germline gives CDR1 SGDLS, CDR2 YYNGEE. Trimming removed 3 bases from V and 6 bases from J, with 15 bases in between. This CDR3 is built from 14 residues. The CDR3 nucleotides are TGTGCCAGCAGCGCAACGCGTACAGGGCCTGAAGCTTTCTTT. This sequence encodes CASSATRTGPEAFF.

The CDR3: CASSAPGQNMNTEAFF. The CDR3 DNA is TGTGCCAGCAGTGCGCCGGGACAGAACATGAACACTGAAGCTTTCTTT. This chain connects TRBV28 to TRBJ1-1; TRBD1 aligns across 7 bases. Trimming removed 5 bases from V and 0 bases from J; junction bases left unmatched: 9. Germline CDR1 MDHEN, CDR2 SYDVKM. CDR3 length: 16 amino acids.